What follows are 17 T cell receptor beta chains derived from one specimen sequenced in a study of CD8 T cells in Susac syndrome. Reverse transcription of about 0.5 to 1 ug RNA used random hexamers. TCRdb fed the immunoSEQ multiplex PCR reads into MiXCR, producing one record per CDR3 protein. The sample shows 75,000 to 95,000 distinct CDR3 sequences, roughly 96% of them seen only once. The sample consisted of CD8+ T cells from PBMCs. The source is a human donor with Susac syndrome.

The CDR3 DNA follows: TGCGCCAGCAGCATAAGCCAGGGTAGCGAGGGGACCCAGTACTTC. It is translated as CASSISQGSEGTQYF. This chain joins TRBV5-1 and TRBJ2-5; possibly TRBD1 or TRBD2 for D (5 bases each). Germline-derived CDR1 and CDR2 are SGHRS and YFSETQ. V lost 4 bases to trimming and J lost 7 bases, with 20 bases between them. The CDR3 spans 15 residues.

V and J are TRBV5-6 and TRBJ2-7; D possibly corresponds to TRBD2 (5 bases). The length of the CDR3 is 13 residues. V lost 4 bases to trimming and J lost 4 bases, with 12 bases between them. Germline V CDR1 and CDR2: SGHDT, YYEEEE. In nucleotides, the CDR3 is TGTGCCAGCAGCCCGTCGAGGGCATACGAGCAGTACTTC. Its translation: CASSPSRAYEQYF.

J is TRBJ2-6 and V is TRBV30; 12 bases match TRBD1. This CDR3 is 17 amino acids long. The junction had 9 bases not matched to a gene; V was cut back by 5 bases and J by 4 bases. Germline lookup yields CDR1 GTSNPN and CDR2 SVGIG (reference sequence). The CDR3 DNA reads as TGTGCCTGGGAATTGGGACAGGGGGCAGAAGGGGCCAACGTCCTGACTTTC. It encodes CAWELGQGAEGANVLTF.

The chain carries TRBV20-1 and TRBJ2-5; possibly TRBD1 for D (5 bases). The length of the CDR3 is 12 residues. Trimming removed 2 bases at V and 1 base at J, with 5 bases between. Germline V gene data show CDR1 as DFQATT and CDR2 as SNEGSKA (reference sequence). The CDR3, as DNA: TGCAGTGCTAGAACAGGCCAAGAGACCCAGTACTTC. Encoded protein: CSARTGQETQYF.

The rearrangement links TRBV20-1 to TRBJ2-1; 8 bases match TRBD2. Germline CDR1 is DFQATT and CDR2 is SNEGSKA (reference sequence). V lost 0 bases and J lost 6; bases outside the gene matches: 4. The CDR3 loop spans 14 amino acids. This chain's CDR3 is CSARDIRGGNEQFF. The DNA for the CDR3 is TGCAGTGCTAGAGACATACGGGGGGGCAATGAGCAGTTCTTC.

The rearrangement links TRBV30 to TRBJ1-2; D gene ambiguous. V lost 1 base and J lost 4, with 4 bases in between. Germline-derived CDR1 and CDR2 are GTSNPN and SVGIG (reference sequence). This CDR3 is built from 11 residues. CDR3 bases: TGTGCCTGGAGTGCCCTCTATGGCTACACCTTC. Translating it yields CAWSALYGYTF.

The CDR3 bases are TGCGCCAGCAGTCGGGACAGGGCGAGCACAGATACGCAGTATTTT. Its protein product is CASSRDRASTDTQYF. This chain connects TRBV5-1 to TRBJ2-3; 9 nucleotides line up with TRBD1. The length of the CDR3 is 15 residues. With V trimmed by 5 bases and J by 0 bases, 4 bases remained unmatched. CDR1 SGHRS and CDR2 YFSETQ come from the germline V gene. The whole variable domain, filled in from reference TRBV5-1 and TRBJ2-3, reads KAGVTQTPRYLIKTRGQQVTLSCSPISGHRSVSWYQQTPGQGLQFLFEYFSETQRNKGNFPGRFSGRQFSNSRSEMNVSTLELGDSALYLCASSRDRASTDTQYFGPGTRLTVL.

The chain combines TRBV11-2 with TRBJ2-3; possibly TRBD2 for D (5 bases). CDR1 and CDR2 (germline): SGHAT, FQNNGV. Trimming stripped 6 bases from V and 10 bases from J, with 17 bases between. The CDR3 covers 13 residues. The CDR3 DNA reads TGTGCCAGCAGGTTAATAACGAGGGATGCGCAGTATTTT. It yields the protein CASRLITRDAQYF.

This chain connects TRBV5-6 to TRBJ2-1, with D perhaps assigned TRBD1 or TRBD2 (5 bases each). Trimming took 3 bases from V and 4 from J, leaving 11 bases between them. The CDR3 loop spans 14 amino acids. CDR1 SGHDT and CDR2 YYEEEE come from the germline V gene. CDR3 residues: CASSSIGTYNEQFF. CDR3 nucleotide sequence: TGTGCCAGCAGCTCGATCGGGACGTACAATGAGCAGTTCTTC.

CDR3 sequence: CASSLDGGGSPLHF. The CDR3 nucleotides are TGCGCCAGCAGCTTGGACGGAGGGGGTTCACCCCTCCACTTT. The chain is built from TRBV5-1 and TRBJ1-6, with D tentatively TRBD1 (6 bases). This CDR3 comprises 14 residues. Germline V gene data show CDR1 as SGHRS and CDR2 as YFSETQ. Between the trimmed V and J ends, which lost 0 bases and 9 bases, there was a span of 10 bases.

The chain joins TRBV16 to TRBJ1-5; 7 bases are shared with TRBD1. The CDR3 is made up of 14 amino acids. Germline V gene lookup returns CDR1 KGHSY and CDR2 FQNENV. Trimming took 4 bases from V and 5 from J; bases not matched to a gene: 5. The CDR3, as DNA: TGTGCCAGCAGCCCATGGGACAGCGATCAGCCCCAGCATTTT. Translating it yields CASSPWDSDQPQHF.

The J gene is TRBJ1-5, the V gene TRBV30; D ambiguous. CDR3 size: 12 residues. V lost 3 bases and J lost 4, with 7 bases in between. Germline-derived CDR1 and CDR2 are GTSNPN and SVGIG (reference sequence). The CDR3 DNA follows: TGTGCCTGGAGCACTGAAAATCAGCCCCAGCATTTT. This encodes CAWSTENQPQHF.

This clonotype showed up just once. V is TRBV30 and J is TRBJ2-7; D is perhaps TRBD1 (7 bases). V lost 4 bases to trimming and J lost 2 bases, with 18 bases between them. This CDR3 is built from 15 residues. The germline V gene has CDR1 GTSNPN and CDR2 SVGIG (reference sequence). CDR3 sequence: CAWNQIQGGPYEQYF. The CDR3 coding sequence is TGTGCCTGGAACCAAATCCAGGGGGGCCCCTACGAGCAGTACTTC.

Here the CDR3 reads CASSQGSSATNEKLFF. Written as DNA, the CDR3 is TGTGCCAGCAGCCAAGGGTCCAGTGCAACTAATGAAAAACTGTTTTTT. This chain joins TRBV3-1 and TRBJ1-4; D not certain. Germline V gene data show CDR1 as LGHDT and CDR2 as YNNKEL (reference sequence). The ends were cut back, 1 base at V and 0 bases at J, with 9 bases in the middle. The CDR3 totals 16 residues. Combining the CDR3 with reference TRBV3-1 and TRBJ1-4 gives the whole variable domain DTAVSQTPKYLVTQMGNDKSIKCEQNLGHDTMYWYKQDSKKFLKIMFSYNNKELIINETVPNRFSPKSPDKAHLNLHINSLELGDSAVYFCASSQGSSATNEKLFFGSGTQLSVL.

The V and J genes are TRBV2 and TRBJ2-3; the D gene is possibly TRBD1 (5 bases). This CDR3 is 16 amino acids long. Germline-derived CDR1 and CDR2 are SNHLY and FYNNEI. V lost 0 bases, J lost 1 base, and 11 bases lay in between. CDR3 amino acids: CASSEALRVRTDTQYF. The CDR3, as DNA: TGTGCCAGCAGTGAAGCGCTCAGGGTACGCACAGATACGCAGTATTTT. Variable domain in full (rest from reference TRBV2 and TRBJ2-3): EPEVTQTPSHQVTQMGQEVILRCVPISNHLYFYWYRQILGQKVEFLVSFYNNEISEKSEIFDDQFSVERPDGSNFTLKIRSTKLEDSAMYFCASSEALRVRTDTQYFGPGTRLTVL.

This clonotype has just one count. The DNA of the CDR3 is TGTGCCAGCAGCCGAGGGGACGGTACTGAAGCTTTCTTT. Protein sequence: CASSRGDGTEAFF. The genes are TRBV9 and TRBJ1-1; a weak D match, TRBD1 (5 bases). V gave up 4 bases and J gave up 5 bases, with 12 bases separating them. CDR3 length: 13 amino acids. The germline CDR1 and CDR2 sequences are SGDLS and YYNGEE.

The V and J genes are TRBV7-9 and TRBJ2-1; D possibly corresponds to TRBD2 (6 bases). Trimming took 5 bases from V and 6 from J, leaving 20 bases between them. Germline CDR1 SEHNR, CDR2 FQNEAQ (reference sequence). The CDR3 has 16 residues. The CDR3 is CASSEWGTGDFNEQFF. As DNA, the CDR3 is TGTGCCAGCAGCGAATGGGGGACTGGGGATTTCAATGAGCAGTTCTTC. Supplemented by reference TRBV7-9 and TRBJ2-1, the full variable domain reads DTGVSQNPRHKITKRGQNVTFRCDPISEHNRLYWYRQTLGQGPEFLTYFQNEAQLEKSRLLSDRFSAERPKGSFSTLEIQRTEQGDSAMYLCASSEWGTGDFNEQFFGPGTRLTVL.